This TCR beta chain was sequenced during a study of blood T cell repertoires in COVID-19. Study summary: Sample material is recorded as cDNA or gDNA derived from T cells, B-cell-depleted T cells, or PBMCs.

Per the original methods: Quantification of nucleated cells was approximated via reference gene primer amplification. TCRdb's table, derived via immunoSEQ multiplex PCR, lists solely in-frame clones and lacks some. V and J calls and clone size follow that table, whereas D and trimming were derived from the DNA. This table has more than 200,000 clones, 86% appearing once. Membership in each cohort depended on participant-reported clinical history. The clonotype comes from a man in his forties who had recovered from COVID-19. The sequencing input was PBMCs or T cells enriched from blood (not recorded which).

In nucleotides, the CDR3 is TGTGCCAGCACCTATCGTGCCTATCTCTACGAGCAGTACTTC. It codes for CASTYRAYLYEQYF. The chain employs TRBV6-5 and TRBJ2-7; no clear D gene. V lost 7 bases to trimming and J lost 3 bases, with 16 bases between them. Germline V gene data show CDR1 as MNHEY and CDR2 as SVGAGI. The CDR3 is 14 amino acids.